Included here is one T cell receptor beta chain sequence, with context. Study processing details: Counts of nucleated cells, estimated from reference gene primer amplification, were obtained. Generated by immunoSEQ multiplex PCR, the TCRdb table keeps only in-frame clones and is missing some. The V and J calls and clone size are taken from that table; D and trimming were inferred from the DNA. The sample comprises a few hundred thousand clones, more than 75% of which are singletons, and roughly an eighth rests with the top ten. This entry comes from a study of blood T cell repertoires in COVID-19. On the study more broadly: Samples taken during acute and convalescent COVID-19 were collected in the United States, Italy and Spain.

V lost 4 bases and J lost 1, with 7 bases in between. This CDR3 region has 13 residues. CDR1 is SQVTM and CDR2 is ANQGSEA in the germline V gene. Sequencing was done on a sample of peripheral blood. The receptor comes from a man older than 75 with acute or convalescent COVID-19. The chain carries TRBV29-1 and TRBJ2-2; D call uncertain. The CDR3 loop is CSVVAKNTGELFF. Here the CDR3 DNA reads TGCAGCGTTGTGGCAAAGAACACCGGGGAGCTGTTTTTT.